The T cell receptor (beta chain) under discussion was sequenced for a study of identical twins. This clonotype was counted many times. The CDR3 runs to 16 residues. Germline V gives CDR1 KGHDR, CDR2 SFDVKD. The V end lost 1 base, the J end lost 2 bases, and 13 bases lay between the germline ends. Each CDR3 protein gets one entry after TCRdb re-called the 5' RACE reads with MiXCR. The table has 200,000 to 250,000 distinct CDR3 sequences, 6.5% seen once. These data were likewise used in another study, on T cells expressing NK-cell markers.

The clonotype comes from a woman between 18 and 29 years old in good health. The chain joins TRBV24-1 to TRBJ1-1; D remains ambiguous. The sample consisted of CD8+ T cells sorted from blood. The CDR3 protein is CATSDFQDLFNTEAFF. As DNA, the CDR3 is TGTGCCACCAGTGATTTTCAGGACCTTTTTAACACTGAAGCTTTCTTT.